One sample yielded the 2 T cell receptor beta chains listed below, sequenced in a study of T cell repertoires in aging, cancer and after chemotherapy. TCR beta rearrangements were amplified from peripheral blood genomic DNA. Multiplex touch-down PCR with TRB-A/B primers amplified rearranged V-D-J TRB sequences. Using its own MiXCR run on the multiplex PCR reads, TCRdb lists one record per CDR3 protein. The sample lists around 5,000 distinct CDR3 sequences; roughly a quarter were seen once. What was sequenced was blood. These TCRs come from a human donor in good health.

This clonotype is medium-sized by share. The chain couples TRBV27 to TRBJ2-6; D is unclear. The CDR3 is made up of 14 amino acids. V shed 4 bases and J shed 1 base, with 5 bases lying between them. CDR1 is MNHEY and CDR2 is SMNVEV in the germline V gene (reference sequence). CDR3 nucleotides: TGTGCCAGCAGTTCTCTGTCTGGGGCCAACGTCCTGACTTTC. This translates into CASSSLSGANVLTF.

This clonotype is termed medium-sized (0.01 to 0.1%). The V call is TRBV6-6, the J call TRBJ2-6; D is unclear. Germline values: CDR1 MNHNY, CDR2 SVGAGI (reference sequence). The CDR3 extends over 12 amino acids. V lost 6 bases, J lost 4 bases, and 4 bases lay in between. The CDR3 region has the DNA TGTGCCAGCAGCACCGGGGCCAACGTCCTGACTTTC. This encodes CASSTGANVLTF.